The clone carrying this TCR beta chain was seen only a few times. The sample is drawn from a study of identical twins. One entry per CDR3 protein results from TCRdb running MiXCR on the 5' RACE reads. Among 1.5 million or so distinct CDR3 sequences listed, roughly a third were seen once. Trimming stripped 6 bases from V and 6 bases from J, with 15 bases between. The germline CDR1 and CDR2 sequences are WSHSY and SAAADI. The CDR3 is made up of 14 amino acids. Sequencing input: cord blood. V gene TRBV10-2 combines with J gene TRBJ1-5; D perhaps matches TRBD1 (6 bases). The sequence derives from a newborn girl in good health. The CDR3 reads CASRGFGGGQPQHF. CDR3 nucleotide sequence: TGCGCCAGCAGGGGCTTCGGAGGGGGTCAGCCCCAGCATTTT.